The 29 T cell receptor beta chains presented below share a single source sample, sequenced in a study of CD8 T cells in Susac syndrome. A quantity of about 0.5 to 1 ug RNA underwent reverse transcription using random hexamers. TCRdb re-called the immunoSEQ multiplex PCR reads through MiXCR, storing one row per CDR3 protein. The sample includes roughly 200,000 distinct CDR3 sequences, 75% to 95% of them seen just once. The sequenced sample was CD4+ T cells from PBMCs. The receptors stem from a human donor with Susac syndrome.

This sequence joins TRBV7-2 and TRBJ2-3; D is possibly TRBD1 (6 bases). Trimming removed 7 bases at V and 2 bases at J, with 13 bases between. The CDR3 totals 14 residues. The V gene's germline CDR1 is SGHTA and CDR2 FQGNSA. The CDR3 DNA reads TGTGCCAGCACCAAGGGGGTAGCCACAGATACGCAGTATTTT. This codes for CASTKGVATDTQYF.

This chain joins TRBV29-1 and TRBJ2-4; D perhaps matches TRBD1 (5 bases). Trimming shortened V by 6 bases and J by 3 bases, and 9 bases separated the two germline ends. There are 12 residues in the CDR3. Germline V lookup: CDR1 SQVTM, CDR2 ANQGSEA. This CDR3 reads CSVRGDKNIQYF. The CDR3 coding sequence is TGCAGCGTAAGGGGCGACAAAAACATTCAGTACTTC. Looking up the rest from reference TRBV29-1 and TRBJ2-4 gives the full variable domain: SAVISQKPSRDICQRGTSLTIQCQVDSQVTMMFWYRQQPGQSLTLIATANQGSEATYESGFVIDKFPISRPNLTFSTLTVSNMSPEDSSIYLCSVRGDKNIQYFGAGTRLSVL.

The chain combines TRBV27 with TRBJ2-3; D gene uncertain. Deletions cut 4 bases from V and 2 bases from J, with 13 bases between. The CDR3 loop spans 15 amino acids. CDR1 MNHEY and CDR2 SMNVEV come from the germline V gene (reference sequence). The CDR3 here is CASSSLSITTDTQYF. The CDR3 DNA is TGTGCCAGCAGTTCCCTCAGTATCACCACAGATACGCAGTATTTT.

V is TRBV2 and J is TRBJ2-1; possibly TRBD1 for D (5 bases). The germline gives CDR1 SNHLY, CDR2 FYNNEI. The V and J ends lost 7 bases and 2 bases respectively, with 9 bases between them. The length of the CDR3 is 13 residues. The CDR3 is CASKGRAYNEQFF. Here the CDR3 DNA reads TGTGCCAGCAAGGGCAGGGCCTACAATGAGCAGTTCTTC.

The chain couples TRBV19 to TRBJ2-2, with unresolved D. V gave up 3 bases and J gave up 8 bases, with 13 bases separating them. The CDR3 contains 14 residues. CDR1 is LNHDA, CDR2 SQIVND, per germline (reference sequence). The DNA of the CDR3 is TGTGCCAGTAGTATTGGTGCGAGTGGAGGGGAGCTGTTTTTT. Residues: CASSIGASGGELFF.

This clonotype was seen just once. The gene calls are TRBV3-1 and TRBJ2-1; D gene unclear. The CDR3 sequence is 14 residues long. Trimming left V 4 bases short and J 4 bases short, with 11 bases between. The germline CDR1 and CDR2 sequences are LGHDT and YNNKEL (reference sequence). For the CDR3, the DNA is TGTGCCAGCAGCCCCGGTTGGGCATACAATGAGCAGTTCTTC. This gives the protein CASSPGWAYNEQFF.

The chain uses TRBV5-1 and TRBJ2-2; D is possibly TRBD2 (6 bases). Germline V gene sequence: CDR1 SGHRS, CDR2 YFSETQ. The V gene lost 7 bases and the J gene lost 0 bases, with 16 bases spanning the gap. This CDR3 spans 16 amino acids. This chain's CDR3 is CASAVEGLANTGELFF. DNA for the CDR3: TGCGCCAGCGCCGTGGAGGGCCTAGCGAACACCGGGGAGCTGTTTTTT. The complete variable domain, with remaining parts taken from reference TRBV5-1 and TRBJ2-2, reads KAGVTQTPRYLIKTRGQQVTLSCSPISGHRSVSWYQQTPGQGLQFLFEYFSETQRNKGNFPGRFSGRQFSNSRSEMNVSTLELGDSALYLCASAVEGLANTGELFFGEGSRLTVL.

The chain links TRBV2 to TRBJ1-5, with 8 nucleotides matching TRBD1. The trim removed 6 bases at V and 6 bases at J, leaving 7 bases unmatched. Germline V gene sequence: CDR1 SNHLY, CDR2 FYNNEI. The CDR3 length is 14 residues. As DNA, the CDR3 is TGTGCCAGCAGCGGACAGGGAGCGGTTCAGCCCCAGCATTTT. Translated, it gives CASSGQGAVQPQHF.

The V and J genes are TRBV20-1 and TRBJ2-5; 13 bases line up with TRBD2. This CDR3 has 14 amino acids. After removal of 5 bases from V and 5 bases from J, the junction contained 5 bases not matched to a gene. CDR1 and CDR2 from the germline V gene are DFQATT and SNEGSKA (reference sequence). The CDR3, as DNA: TGCAGTGCTGCCCGGACTAGCGGGAGTGAGACCCAGTACTTC. This gives the protein CSAARTSGSETQYF.

The rearrangement joins TRBV7-3 to TRBJ2-7; D not certain. The CDR3 length is 13 residues. CDR1 is SGHTA, CDR2 FQGTGA, per germline. V was clipped by 2 bases and J by 3 bases, with 8 bases between them. CDR3 nucleotide sequence: TGTGCCAGCAGCTTACAGGCAGACTACGAGCAGTACTTC. Translation: CASSLQADYEQYF. The complete variable domain, with remaining parts taken from reference TRBV7-3 and TRBJ2-7, reads GAGVSQTPSNKVTEKGKYVELRCDPISGHTALYWYRQSLGQGPEFLIYFQGTGAADDSGLPNDRFFAVRPEGSVSTLKIQRTERGDSAVYLCASSLQADYEQYFGPGTRLTVT.

The chain is built from TRBV5-1 and TRBJ2-1; D may be TRBD2 (5 bases). Trimming cost V 0 bases and J 1 base, with 11 bases left between them. The CDR3 is 16 amino acids. Germline V lookup: CDR1 SGHRS, CDR2 YFSETQ. CDR3 coding DNA: TGCGCCAGCAGCTTGGGAGGGATGGGGTCCTACAATGAGCAGTTCTTC. This encodes CASSLGGMGSYNEQFF.

The V and J genes are TRBV6-1 and TRBJ1-2, with 8 bases lining up with TRBD1. Trimming cost V 7 bases and J 2 bases; bases outside gene matches: 0. CDR1 MNHNS and CDR2 SASEGT come from the germline V gene. The CDR3 extends over 12 amino acids. CDR3: CASTGGNYGYTF. DNA of the CDR3: TGTGCCAGCACAGGGGGCAACTATGGCTACACCTTC.

This rearrangement joins TRBV20-1 to TRBJ1-5; 7 bases match TRBD1. This CDR3 region has 15 residues. V lost 2 bases, J lost 4 bases, and 8 bases stayed unmatched. Germline CDR1 is DFQATT and CDR2 is SNEGSKA (reference sequence). The CDR3 nucleotides read TGCAGTGCTAGACAACAGGGGAGTGGAAATCAGCCCCAGCATTTT. Its translation: CSARQQGSGNQPQHF.

The chain recombines TRBV10-2 with TRBJ2-1, with 10 bases fitting TRBD2. Per germline, CDR1 WSHSY and CDR2 SAAADI. V was pared by 3 bases and J by 6 bases, with 5 bases of the junction left unmatched. The CDR3 is 15 amino acids. The CDR3 bases are TGCGCCAGCAGTGAAGCGGGGGGGCCCACCAATGAGCAGTTCTTC. Translation gives CASSEAGGPTNEQFF.

The rearrangement uses TRBV19 and TRBJ2-1; possibly TRBD2 for D (5 bases). Germline values: CDR1 LNHDA, CDR2 SQIVND (reference sequence). The CDR3 runs 16 residues. Trimming cost V 10 bases and J 0 bases, with 19 bases left between them. CDR3 sequence: CATSWLAGGSYNEQFF. DNA of the CDR3: TGTGCCACCTCTTGGCTGGCGGGCGGCTCCTACAATGAGCAGTTCTTC.

V is TRBV12-3 or TRBV12-4 and J is TRBJ2-5; 10 bases are a match to TRBD1. V shed 7 bases and J 5 bases; nucleotides not matched to a gene: 7. CDR3 size: 14 residues. The CDR3 loop reads CASTPTGGLETQYF. The CDR3 DNA reads TGTGCCAGCACCCCGACAGGGGGCTTGGAGACCCAGTACTTC.

J is TRBJ2-7 and V is TRBV12-3 or TRBV12-4; a weak D match, TRBD2 (6 bases). The length of the CDR3 is 15 residues. Deletions cut 7 bases from V and 7 bases from J, with 23 bases between. CDR3 region: CASTVGTSRLGEQYF. The DNA for the CDR3 is TGTGCCAGCACTGTAGGGACTTCTCGTCTAGGAGAGCAGTACTTC.

The J gene is TRBJ2-5, the V gene TRBV6-1, with 8 bases fitting TRBD1. Per germline, CDR1 MNHNS and CDR2 SASEGT. The CDR3 runs 13 residues. The ends lost 7 bases at V and 4 bases at J; junction bases unmatched: 5. The CDR3 loop reads CASNRGEGETQYF. Here the CDR3 DNA reads TGTGCCAGCAACAGGGGGGAAGGAGAGACCCAGTACTTC.

The chain combines TRBV28 with TRBJ2-3, with D perhaps matching TRBD1 or TRBD2 (7 bases each). Germline CDR1 is MDHEN and CDR2 is SYDVKM. Trimming shortened V by 6 bases and J by 0 bases, and 16 bases separated the two germline ends. The CDR3 is 16 residues long. Written as DNA, the CDR3 is TGTGCCAGCAGCCTACCAGCGGGACAGAGCACAGATACGCAGTATTTT. It codes for CASSLPAGQSTDTQYF. The full variable domain, its missing parts supplied by reference TRBV28 and TRBJ2-3, is DVKVTQSSRYLVKRTGEKVFLECVQDMDHENMFWYRQDPGLGLRLIYFSYDVKMKEKGDIPEGYSVSREKKERFSLILESASTNQTSMYLCASSLPAGQSTDTQYFGPGTRLTVL.

V and J are TRBV5-4 and TRBJ2-3, with D possibly TRBD1 on 5 matching bases. Between the trimmed V and J ends, which lost 7 bases and 5 bases, there was a span of 14 bases. Germline V lookup: CDR1 SGHNT, CDR2 YYREEE (reference sequence). CDR3 length: 13 amino acids. The CDR3 region has the DNA TGTGCCAGCGGATTTCCAGGGATAGATACGCAGTATTTT. Translating it yields CASGFPGIDTQYF.

This rearrangement joins TRBV3-1 to TRBJ2-5, with D uncertain. The CDR3 has 16 residues. V lost 2 bases and J lost 2, with 15 bases in between. Germline CDR1 LGHDT, CDR2 YNNKEL (reference sequence). CDR3 loop: CASSQYRRESQETQYF. Written as DNA, the CDR3 is TGTGCCAGCAGCCAATATCGTCGAGAATCTCAAGAGACCCAGTACTTC.

This chain joins TRBV6-5 and TRBJ2-5; maybe TRBD2 (7 bases). CDR3 length equals 18 residues. V lost 4 bases, J lost 4 bases, and 25 bases lay in between. CDR1 is MNHEY, CDR2 SVGAGI, per germline. CDR3 in DNA: TGTGCCAGCAGTTTTGGGGGGGGCCCTCGAGATCTTCGAGAGACCCAGTACTTC. Encoded protein: CASSFGGGPRDLRETQYF.

The rearrangement joins TRBV14 to TRBJ1-2, with D tentatively TRBD1 (6 bases). V dropped 1 base and J dropped 8 bases, with 17 bases sitting between them. Germline-derived CDR1 and CDR2 are SGHDN and FVKESK. The CDR3 extends over 15 amino acids. CDR3 sequence (DNA): TGTGCCAGCAGCCAAGTGGCAGGGGTCGTCAAAGGCTACACCTTC. Protein sequence: CASSQVAGVVKGYTF.

J is TRBJ2-4 and V is TRBV14; 8 nucleotides agree with TRBD1. Germline values: CDR1 SGHDN, CDR2 FVKESK. The ends lost 4 bases at V and 0 bases at J; junction bases unmatched: 8. The CDR3 runs to 17 residues. Written as DNA, the CDR3 is TGTGCCAGCAGCCTCTCAGGGGGCGGAGGAGCCAAAAACATTCAGTACTTC. Translating it yields CASSLSGGGGAKNIQYF.

This chain connects TRBV7-9 to TRBJ2-3; 8 bases fit TRBD2. The V gene end was trimmed by 2 bases and the J gene end by 4 bases; junction bases not matched to a gene: 11. This CDR3 has 17 amino acids. The germline V gene has CDR1 SEHNR and CDR2 FQNEAQ (reference sequence). The CDR3 loop reads CASSLHVSAGGADTQYF. CDR3 sequence (DNA): TGTGCCAGCAGCTTACACGTCTCGGCGGGAGGCGCAGATACGCAGTATTTT.

The chain recombines TRBV27 with TRBJ2-5; 7 nucleotides agree with TRBD1. V shed 0 bases, J shed 4 bases, and the junction held 14 bases outside the gene matches. Per germline, CDR1 MNHEY and CDR2 SMNVEV (reference sequence). This CDR3 contains 18 residues. This CDR3 reads CASSLSPESGTVRETQYF. Written as DNA, the CDR3 is TGTGCCAGCAGTTTATCGCCCGAATCCGGGACAGTCAGAGAGACCCAGTACTTC.

The CDR3 DNA is TGTGCCACCCCGGACCCCCCTGATACGCAGTATTTT. It is translated as CATPDPPDTQYF. V usage is TRBV21-1 and J usage is TRBJ2-3; the table assigns TRBD1, which was not confirmed against the DNA. TRBV21-1 is termed a pseudogene. This CDR3 region has 12 residues.

The chain links TRBV21-1 to TRBJ2-2; the D call TRBD1 from the table was never checked on the DNA. TRBV21-1 is termed a pseudogene. The CDR3 runs to 16 residues. DNA for the CDR3: TGTGCCAGCAGCAAAGGGGCAGGGGAGAGCACCGGGGAGCTGTTTTTT. Amino acids: CASSKGAGESTGELFF.

The chain is built from TRBV7-9 and TRBJ2-1; D possibly uses TRBD1 or TRBD2 (5 bases each). Germline V gives CDR1 SEHNR, CDR2 FQNEAQ (reference sequence). The CDR3 runs to 17 residues. Trimming cost V 1 base and J 7 bases, with 20 bases left between them. CDR3 sequence: CASSLGGSRGPGNEQFF. CDR3 sequence (DNA): TGTGCCAGCAGCTTAGGGGGGTCTCGGGGACCGGGGAATGAGCAGTTCTTC.